The entry below describes one T cell receptor (beta chain). Its recognized antigen is unknown. The record has no base qualities; no much larger clone is one base away. The immunoSEQ Assay, a bias-controlled multiplex PCR, was used to amplify TCRbeta CDR3 regions from genomic DNA. The study's processing was this. Within the assay, amplification of reference gene primers was used to estimate how many nucleated cells each sample contained. To quantify the absolute abundance of each unique TCRbeta CDR3 rearrangement, sequence reads were collapsed and filtered. For each sample, productive Simpson clonality was calculated as the square root of Simpson's diversity index over productive rearrangements. TCRdb took over this immuneACCESS table, retaining in-frame rearrangements with V and J assigned. Such tables are incomplete; in checked studies, under half of the missing clones stem from an unresolved V gene, and the remainder is unexplained. That table is the source of V, J and clone size, and D and trimming were worked out from the DNA. This sample lists 410,000 or so clones; 89% were detected once. Of the sample, roughly 1.5% falls within the top ten clones.

This sample was taken from a study of blood T cell repertoires in COVID-19 (dated by TCRdb to 2018 to 2021). For the wider study: Collaborator samples came from the United States, Italy and Spain and covered acute and convalescent phases of COVID-19. The material from the prospective study consisted of cDNA or gDNA derived from T cells, B-cell-depleted T cells, or PBMCs. Deeply sampled blood TCRbeta repertoires from subjects exposed to, actively infected with, or recovered from COVID-19 were included in the dataset. The repertoires were released in a freely available public database meant as a resource for research on the immune response to SARS-CoV-2. The samples were drawn from two sources: the first 160 participants of the ongoing ImmuneRACE study, and 1,200 or so subjects contributed by 6 global collaborators. A de-identified subject ID, COVID-19 status, age in years and sex were almost always included in the sample metadata. Where HLA class I and class II types were available, the types were taken from metadata supplied by the sample provider, not from assay-based typing. Results the study describes overall, beyond this receptor: Clinical and demographic metadata were provided uncurated, with the amount varying by source and participant.

In Seattle, one collaborating source enrolled patients while the infection was active and tracked those patients longitudinally over the course of disease. The collaborating institutions used their own protocols to collect whole blood in K2EDTA tubes. For TCRbeta analysis, collaborators shipped samples in one of three forms: frozen whole blood, isolated PBMCs, or DNA extracted from either of those sample types. Measured from the cysteine to the phenylalanine, the CDR3 is 13 residues long. The read is trimmed to its CDR3 DNA, 39 bases read in frame from base 1. Trimming takes 3 bases off V and 7 bases off J; junction bases not matched to a gene: 4. From the germline V gene (reference sequence), CDR1 is MNHEY and CDR2 is SMNVEV.

The receptor was derived from a woman between 40 and 50 years old with COVID-19, enrolled during active disease. Material for sequencing was peripheral blood. The chain is assembled from TRBV27 and TRBJ1-2; the junction holds 8 bases that match TRBD1. This receptor carries the CDR3 CASSFSGTGGYTF. The DNA sequence is as follows: TGTGCCAGCAGTTTTTCCGGGACAGGTGGCTACACCTTC.